This T cell receptor (beta chain) was documented in a study of tumor-infiltrating lymphocytes in primary liver carcinoma. The wider study: There were roughly 3.65 to 7.13 million productive TCRbeta reads per sample, a yield similar across tissue types.

With respect to this clonotype: Its specificity is not known.

The CDR3 has 11 residues. The V and J ends lost 3 bases and 3 bases respectively, with 3 bases between them. Germline CDR1 and CDR2: DFQATT and SNEGSKA (reference sequence). TCR beta cDNA came from roughly 0.45 ug total RNA, primed with a constant-region primer. ARM-PCR, slightly modified, supplied the TCR beta libraries through three nested multiplex PCR rounds. Use of TRBV1-TRBV30 forward primers with a C-beta reverse primer characterized the first two PCR rounds, which lasted roughly 11 cycles each. Using its own MiXCR run on the multiplex PCR reads, TCRdb lists one record per CDR3 protein. The sample consists of around 71,000 distinct CDR3 sequences, roughly two thirds of them appearing once. Without any cell sorting, about 19-30 mg of bulk tissue yielded co-extracted RNA and DNA. Resection treated the patients' primary liver carcinoma. Enrolled patients were chronically infected with HBV and treatment-naive.

General study results and limits: Tumors had a significantly higher top-250-clone fraction than blood (p = 0.039).

The chain has TRBV20-1 and TRBJ2-1; D ambiguous. Material: liver tumor tissue from sampling region 4. As for subset: tumor region T4, right-lateral pole. The TCR was taken from a woman aged 55-75 years with primary liver carcinoma and hepatitis B virus infection. CDR3 DNA: TGCAGTGCTAGGGACTACAATGAGCAGTTCTTC. Its translation is CSARDYNEQFF.